Detailed here is one T cell receptor beta chain. The V segment lost 6 bases and the J segment 3 bases; nucleotides outside the gene matches: 10. Germline V gene data show CDR1 as MDHEN and CDR2 as SYDVKM. The CDR3 loop spans 16 amino acids. A second PCR of roughly 7 to 11 cycles used a sample-barcoded 5' primer and a J-beta primer mix. TCRdb independently ran MiXCR on the 5' RACE reads; one entry per CDR3 protein. The sample consists of fewer than 800,000 distinct CDR3 sequences, around 45% of them appearing once. The source of the sample is a study of blood T cells in healthy people across ages. Sequenced: blood. The chain joins TRBV28 to TRBJ2-7; TRBD2 aligns across 11 bases. The clonotype comes from a woman aged 60-75 years in good health. The DNA for the CDR3 is TGTGCCAGCAGGGGGGGGACTAGCGGAACAATCTACGAGCAGTACTTC. Translated, it gives CASRGGTSGTIYEQYF.